The sample holds a few counts of the clone carrying this T cell receptor beta chain. These data originate in a study of blood T cell repertoires in COVID-19. Study as a whole: Samples representing acute and convalescent COVID-19 were sourced from the United States, Italy and Spain.

Germline CDR1 is SQVTM and CDR2 is ANQGSEA. J lost 5 bases, V lost 1 base, and 2 bases had no gene match. The length of the CDR3 is 14 residues. In the authors' workflow: Amplification of reference gene primers was used by the study to estimate nucleated cell counts. Clones were sequenced by immunoSEQ multiplex PCR, and TCRdb holds only the in-frame ones, with some missing. From that table come the V and J calls and clone size; the DNA was used to work out D and trimming. Of about 160,000 clones in the sample, approximately 86% were seen once. Sequenced input: peripheral blood. The chain recombines TRBV29-1 with TRBJ2-3; TRBD1 aligns across 11 bases. The TCR sequence derives from a man aged 70-80 years with acute or convalescent COVID-19. The CDR3 sequence is CSVEGGQGVDTQYF. The CDR3 coding sequence is TGCAGCGTTGAAGGGGGACAGGGGGTAGATACGCAGTATTTT.